These 5 T cell receptor beta chains were all obtained from the same sample, sequenced in a study of response to subunit inactivated influenza vaccine. TCRdb reprocessed the RT-PCR reads via MiXCR and lists one record per CDR3 protein. The data hold a few hundred thousand distinct CDR3 sequences, with over 9.5% observed a single time. The sequencing here drew on PBMCs from blood, taken roughly 45 days after vaccination. These receptors came from a middle-aged man who received an inactivated influenza vaccine.

This clonotype appeared a single time. The rearrangement joins TRBV9 to TRBJ2-3, with no clear D. The CDR3 sequence is 13 residues long. CDR1 is SGDLS and CDR2 is YYNGEE in the germline V gene. Trimming removed 0 bases from V and 6 bases from J, with 8 bases in between. The CDR3 region has the DNA TGTGCCAGCAGCGTAGCCAGGACGGATACGCAGTATTTT. Protein: CASSVARTDTQYF.

The chain employs TRBV5-5 and TRBJ2-1; no clear D gene. The V gene's germline CDR1 is SGHKS and CDR2 YYEKEE (reference sequence). Deletions cut 0 bases from V and 2 bases from J, with 9 bases between. CDR3 length: 15 residues. The CDR3 protein is CASSLGWEAYNEQFF. The CDR3 nucleotides are TGTGCCAGCAGCTTGGGGTGGGAAGCCTACAATGAGCAGTTCTTC.

This chain joins TRBV7-9 and TRBJ2-2; D is possibly TRBD1 (6 bases). Trimming pared 5 bases from V and 3 bases from J, leaving 16 bases between. Germline V gene sequence: CDR1 SEHNR, CDR2 FQNEAQ (reference sequence). This CDR3 spans 16 amino acids. As DNA, the CDR3 is TGTGCCAGCAGCCCAAGGGGGAACAGATACACCGGGGAGCTGTTTTTT. It specifies CASSPRGNRYTGELFF.

The sample holds a few counts of this clonotype. The chain uses TRBV20-1 and TRBJ2-7; D is undetermined. V lost 0 bases and J 0 bases, leaving 9 bases between the germline ends. The CDR3 runs to 14 residues. CDR1 and CDR2 (germline): DFQATT, SNEGSKA (reference sequence). The CDR3 loop reads CSARDWNSSYEQYF. The CDR3 bases are TGCAGTGCTAGAGATTGGAACTCCTCCTACGAGCAGTACTTC.

V usage is TRBV18 and J usage is TRBJ2-5; D possibly corresponds to TRBD2 (7 bases). Germline V gene lookup returns CDR1 KGHSH and CDR2 LQKENI. V lost 3 bases, J lost 2 bases, and 16 bases lay in between. The CDR3 is 16 amino acids. CDR3 residues: CASSPFSGGEQETQYF. The CDR3 nucleotides read TGTGCCAGCTCACCGTTCTCGGGGGGCGAACAAGAGACCCAGTACTTC.